Sequencing of this TCR beta chain was carried out in a study of graft-versus-host responses after intestinal transplantation. Note on this clone: Its specificity is not known.

Repertoires were generated with immunoSEQ multiplex PCR, while TCRdb's copy carries only in-frame clones and drops some. Of roughly 100,000 clones detected, approximately 84% appear once; the ten largest clones hold over 0.7%. Germline V gives CDR1 MNHEY, CDR2 SVGAGI. Trimming left V 6 bases short and J 5 bases short, with 13 bases between. The CDR3 spans 13 residues. Findings and limits, study-wide: GvH clone levels peaked in circulation, and this peak was associated with early post-transplant HvG declines.

The sample here was unstimulated CD4+ T cells sorted from spleen or lymph node cells, taken before intestinal transplant. This chain joins TRBV6-5 and TRBJ2-5; D might be TRBD1 (5 bases). This receptor was obtained from a human donor who received an intestinal transplant. The CDR3 reads CASSQGVWETQYF. The CDR3 nucleotides are TGTGCCAGCAGCCAGGGCGTGTGGGAGACCCAGTACTTC.